Sequencing of this T cell receptor beta chain was carried out in a study of blood T cell repertoires in COVID-19. This clone has a single count. Generated by immunoSEQ multiplex PCR, the TCRdb table keeps only in-frame clones and is missing some. The table has 100,000 to 110,000 clones, about 80% seen once. This CDR3 contains 15 residues. Germline V gene data show CDR1 as SGHDT and CDR2 as YYEEEE. V lost 1 base to trimming and J lost 6 bases; unmatched junction nucleotides: 6. This chain uses TRBV5-6 with TRBJ1-3, with 8 bases aligning to TRBD1. Sequenced sample: peripheral blood. The TCR comes from a man between 65 and 85 years old with active or convalescent COVID-19. CDR3 sequence: CASSLLDREENTIYF. The CDR3 nucleotides read TGTGCCAGCAGCTTGCTGGACAGGGAAGAAAACACCATATATTTT.